The 8 T cell receptor beta chains below all came from one sample that was sequenced in a study of graft-versus-host responses after intestinal transplantation. Produced via immunoSEQ multiplex PCR; TCRdb's table is partial and in-frame only. The data show fewer than 85,000 clones, over 75% seen once. Their recognized antigens are unknown. This sample comprised unstimulated CD4+ T cells sorted from spleen or lymph node cells, obtained before transplant. Receptors originate from a human donor who was the organ donor for an intestinal transplant.

The chain uses TRBV30 and TRBJ2-3; a weak D match, TRBD2 (7 bases). CDR1 and CDR2 (germline): GTSNPN, SVGIG (reference sequence). CDR3 length: 15 amino acids. Trimming took 2 bases from V and 3 from J, leaving 15 bases between them. The CDR3 DNA reads as TGTGCCTGGAGTACTACCGGGGGGCCGACAGATACGCAGTATTTT. Protein sequence: CAWSTTGGPTDTQYF.

The chain recombines TRBV9 with TRBJ2-5, with TRBD2 identical over 9 bases. Germline CDR1 reads SGDLS; CDR2 reads YYNGEE. This CDR3 has 15 residues. V shed 1 base and J 2 bases; nucleotides not matched to a gene: 3. The CDR3, as DNA: TGTGCCAGCAGCGTAATTAGCGGGGGACAAGAGACCCAGTACTTC. It translates to CASSVISGGQETQYF.

The chain couples TRBV2 to TRBJ1-6, with TRBD1 matching 7 bases. Unmatched junction bases numbered 7, after V lost 3 bases and J lost 8 bases. The CDR3 totals 15 residues. CDR1 and CDR2 from the germline V gene are SNHLY and FYNNEI. The CDR3 DNA reads as TGTGCCAGCAGTGAGGGGGGACAGTACGATTCACCCCTCCACTTT. Its translation is CASSEGGQYDSPLHF.

The V call is TRBV30, the J call TRBJ2-5, with TRBD2 as a possible D gene (6 bases). Germline V CDR1 and CDR2: GTSNPN, SVGIG (reference sequence). The CDR3 is 15 amino acids. Trimming removed 0 bases from V and 3 bases from J, with 14 bases in between. The DNA of the CDR3 is TGTGCCTGGAGTGTACTAGCAGGGAATAAAGAGACCCAGTACTTC. Encoded protein: CAWSVLAGNKETQYF.

This clone occurred a few times. The V and J genes are TRBV7-2 and TRBJ2-5, with 8 bases fitting TRBD1. CDR1 SGHTA and CDR2 FQGNSA come from the germline V gene. The CDR3 has 14 amino acids. V lost 3 bases, J lost 5 bases, and 5 bases stayed unmatched. CDR3: CASSFQRTGETQYF. DNA for the CDR3: TGTGCCAGCAGCTTCCAACGGACAGGGGAGACCCAGTACTTC.

The chain recombines TRBV5-6 with TRBJ2-6, with 9 bases matching TRBD1. V shed 0 bases, J shed 0 bases, and the junction held 1 base outside the gene matches. Germline loops: CDR1 SGHDT, CDR2 YYEEEE. This CDR3 has 17 residues. CDR3 DNA: TGTGCCAGCAGCTTGGACAGGGGGCTCTCTGGGGCCAACGTCCTGACTTTC. It yields the protein CASSLDRGLSGANVLTF.

There are a few counts of this clone. The rearrangement joins TRBV27 to TRBJ2-1, with 9 bases lining up with TRBD2. The J segment lost 7 bases and the V segment lost 0 bases, leaving 7 bases of the junction unmatched. Germline lookup yields CDR1 MNHEY and CDR2 SMNVEV (reference sequence). The CDR3 loop spans 16 amino acids. CDR3 DNA sequence: TGTGCCAGCAGTTTATCGATGGCGGGGGGGTTGAATGAGCAGTTCTTC. This translates into CASSLSMAGGLNEQFF.

CDR3 coding DNA: TGTGCCAGCAGCTTTGGGGACTCTCGTTTTGAGCAGTACGTC. This encodes CASSFGDSRFEQYV. The gene calls are TRBV5-5 and TRBJ2-7; weak D call: TRBD2 (6 bases). Trimming removed 2 bases at V and 7 bases at J, with 16 bases between. The CDR3 has 14 residues. Germline assignment: CDR1 SGHKS and CDR2 YYEKEE (reference sequence).